The subject of this entry is one T cell receptor beta chain. The antigen it recognizes is unknown. The sample holds no much larger clone one base away, and base qualities are not on file. TCRdb shows the sequencer as Illumina NovaSeq 6000. cDNA libraries for TCRalpha and TCRbeta were prepared by 5'RACE using constant-segment primers, with sample barcodes and unique molecular identifiers added. RNA was extracted from every sample with Trizol reagent. Library amplification was performed in two PCR steps, and a second sample barcode and Illumina TruSeq adapters were introduced in the second step. The libraries were sequenced on an Illumina NovaSeq using 2 x 150 bp paired-end reads. The paper's data handling went like this. Reads were demultiplexed and collapsed into UMI-guided consensus sequences with migec v1.2.7. With mixcr v2.1.11, UMI consensuses were aligned to TRA and TRB V and J templates and assembled into clonotypes. A clonotype was counted as expanded or contracted only if both edgeR and NoisET called the change significant, with noise models trained on biological replicates. For edgeR calls, the cutoffs were a false discovery rate-adjusted p below 0.01 and a log2 fold-change threshold of 1. As an exploratory analysis of dynamics, max-normalized trajectories of the 1000 most abundant clonotypes were examined with PCA combined with hierarchical clustering. Each responding clone was given a CD4 or CD8 phenotype based on the CD4+ and CD8+ repertoires, which had been sequenced separately. TCRdb passed the public sequencing reads through fastp at Q25 and MiXCR, retaining productive beta sequences. Every entry covers one CDR3 protein and lists the most common genes and DNA from its rows. The V and J calls and clone size are TCRdb's, not the authors'. In all, the sample holds about 350,000 distinct CDR3 sequences, and 25% to 30% of those were seen once. The ten largest clones capture roughly 13% of the sample.

Ficoll-Paque density gradient centrifugation was the method used to isolate PBMCs. The sample is drawn from a study of T-cell memory formation after mild COVID-19 (dated by TCRdb to the early 2020s). In terms of the full investigation: TCR sequence clusters from the two donors were found to be largely donor specific. T-cell clones expanding and contracting after mild COVID-19 in a couple of donors were tracked by longitudinal TCRalpha and TCRbeta repertoire sequencing. The cohort comprised two young, previously healthy adult volunteers, one female and one male. Results the study describes overall, beyond this receptor: Contracting CD4+ clones appeared mostly in the CM and EM memory subsets, whereas CD8+ clones were enriched in EMRA. Some responding clones were detected in pre-infection memory, suggesting pre-existing cross-reactive memory T cells joined the SARS-CoV-2 response. The second-wave clones that peaked on day 37 were not confirmed to be SARS-CoV-2 specific. Balanced CD4/CD8 phenotypes were observed for clones contracting from day 15 to 85, whereas a bias towards CD4+ was observed for a second wave of clones expanding from day 15 to 37. Only two mild cases were covered in the study, and larger cohorts including severe cases with pre-infection samples were considered necessary.

V loses 0 bases of germline sequence and J loses 7 bases, and the interval between the two ends is 15 bases. As encoded in the germline V gene (reference sequence), CDR1 is LGHDT while CDR2 is YNNKEL. The CDR3 goes from the cysteine to the phenylalanine over 15 residues. Of all the DNA, just the CDR3 is kept, 45 bases in frame from base 1. Sequenced: PBMCs or a T cell subset sorted from them (not recorded which). This sequence was found in an adult woman who had mild COVID-19 (a few samples of this study predate the infection). The sample titles of this study are shuffled in the database, so cell type and time point are left out; the donor was told from shared clones. The sequence joins TRBV3-1 to TRBJ2-5; the D gene is perhaps TRBD2, on 5 matching bases. DNA sequence: TGTGCCAGCAGCCAAGATGAGTATGAGGGCCGGACCCAGTACTTC. This sequence encodes CASSQDEYEGRTQYF.